One sample yielded the 32 T cell receptor beta chains listed below, sequenced in a study of blood T cell repertoires in COVID-19. Repertoires were generated with immunoSEQ multiplex PCR, while TCRdb's copy carries only in-frame clones and drops some. The repertoire holds 130,000 to 150,000 clones, with roughly 87% as singletons. The sample taken for sequencing was PBMCs or T cells enriched from blood (not recorded which). The receptors here all came from a woman aged 40 to 50 who had been exposed to COVID-19.

The genes are TRBV5-1 and TRBJ1-1; a weak D match, TRBD1 (5 bases). The CDR3 contains 13 residues. CDR1 and CDR2 from the germline V gene are SGHRS and YFSETQ. V lost 3 bases, J lost 3 bases, and 9 bases lay in between. Written as DNA, the CDR3 is TGCGCCAGCAGCTATGGACACGACACTGAAGCTTTCTTT. As protein: CASSYGHDTEAFF. Filled out from reference TRBV5-1 and TRBJ1-1, the complete variable domain reads KAGVTQTPRYLIKTRGQQVTLSCSPISGHRSVSWYQQTPGQGLQFLFEYFSETQRNKGNFPGRFSGRQFSNSRSEMNVSTLELGDSALYLCASSYGHDTEAFFGQGTRLTVV.

The rearrangement uses TRBV6-2 or TRBV6-3 and TRBJ1-3; perhaps TRBD1 as D (6 bases). Germline assignment: CDR1 MNHEY and CDR2 SVGEGT. V was cut by 5 bases and J by 0 bases, with 26 bases left in between. The CDR3 runs to 20 residues. CDR3 coding DNA: TGTGCCAGCAGTCCACCTCCCGGGACAAAAAGATGGAGCTCTGGAAACACCATATATTTT. It is translated as CASSPPPGTKRWSSGNTIYF.

The chain recombines TRBV19 with TRBJ2-5, with 9 nucleotides matching TRBD1. V lost 5 bases, J lost 5 bases, and 12 bases stayed unmatched. The CDR3 consists of 16 residues. Germline V gives CDR1 LNHDA, CDR2 SQIVND (reference sequence). In nucleotides, the CDR3 is TGTGCCAGTAGTCTGGGACAGGGCAGAGGAAAGGAGACCCAGTACTTC. This encodes CASSLGQGRGKETQYF.

The rearrangement joins TRBV6-2 or TRBV6-3 to TRBJ2-1; 9 bases line up with TRBD2. This CDR3 has 17 amino acids. Germline V gene lookup returns CDR1 MNHEY and CDR2 SVGEGT. V was pared by 6 bases and J by 1 base, with 10 bases of the junction left unmatched. For the CDR3, the DNA is TGTGCCAGCAGCCCTTTGTTTAGCGGGGGATCCTACAATGAGCAGTTCTTC. This translates into CASSPLFSGGSYNEQFF.

The chain is built from TRBV15 and TRBJ1-1; D uncertain. Per germline, CDR1 LNHNV and CDR2 YYDKDF (reference sequence). V was trimmed by 3 bases and J by 3 bases, leaving 20 bases between them. The CDR3 length is 17 residues. The DNA of the CDR3 is TGTGCCACCAGCAGCCGATCTTGGGAGAGGGTCCACACTGAAGCTTTCTTT. It translates to CATSSRSWERVHTEAFF.

The chain recombines TRBV5-1 with TRBJ1-6; D is possibly TRBD1 (5 bases). Germline-derived CDR1 and CDR2 are SGHRS and YFSETQ. V lost 5 bases to trimming and J lost 7 bases, with 16 bases between them. CDR3 length: 15 amino acids. Written as DNA, the CDR3 is TGCGCCAGCAGTTCGTCGGGGGGTCGAAATTCACCCCTCCACTTT. Translated, it gives CASSSSGGRNSPLHF.

The rearrangement joins TRBV28 to TRBJ2-3; D gene unclear. The germline V gene has CDR1 MDHEN and CDR2 SYDVKM. The CDR3 sequence is 14 residues long. V lost 5 bases to trimming and J lost 3 bases, with 12 bases between them. The CDR3 reads CASSPPVRTDTQYF. The CDR3 DNA reads TGTGCCAGCAGTCCCCCGGTGCGGACAGATACGCAGTATTTT.

This sequence joins TRBV3-1 (or the pseudogene TRBV3-2) and TRBJ1-2; D is unclear. V gave up 5 bases and J gave up 5 bases, with 9 bases separating them. The CDR3 spans 12 residues. Germline V gene lookup returns CDR1 LGHDT and CDR2 YNNKEL (reference sequence). DNA of the CDR3: TGTGCCAGCAGCGAAGTGGAGTATGGCTACACCTTC. Its translation: CASSEVEYGYTF.

This CDR3 is CASSFMGYSYNEQFF. CDR3 in DNA: TGTGCCAGCAGCTTTATGGGCTATTCCTACAATGAGCAGTTCTTC. J is TRBJ2-1 and V is TRBV7-2; D ambiguous. CDR3 length equals 15 residues. The germline V gene has CDR1 SGHTA and CDR2 FQGNSA. The V and J ends lost 3 bases and 1 base respectively, with 10 bases between them.

V gene TRBV10-3 combines with J gene TRBJ1-2; TRBD1 agrees at 8 bases. V shed 10 bases, J shed 0 bases, and the junction held 4 bases outside the gene matches. Germline CDR1 and CDR2: ENHRY and SYGVKD. This CDR3 is built from 13 residues. The CDR3 nucleotides are TGTGCCACCCGGGACAGGACTAACTATGGCTACACCTTC. Its protein is CATRDRTNYGYTF.

This chain connects TRBV6-5 to TRBJ1-3; no clear D. V was pared by 8 bases and J by 1 base, with 9 bases between. Germline CDR1 is MNHEY and CDR2 is SVGAGI. The CDR3 totals 13 residues. CDR3 bases: TGTGCCAGCGAGTACTTTTCTGGAAACACCATATATTTT. It is translated as CASEYFSGNTIYF.

The rearrangement joins TRBV7-9 to TRBJ2-6, with 11 bases lining up with TRBD1. The CDR3 has 18 residues. Germline loops: CDR1 SEHNR, CDR2 FQNEAQ (reference sequence). The J segment lost 0 bases and the V segment lost 4 bases, leaving 5 bases of the junction unmatched. CDR3 region: CASSWSGTGGSGANVLTF. For the CDR3, the DNA is TGTGCCAGCAGCTGGTCCGGGACAGGGGGCTCTGGGGCCAACGTCCTGACTTTC.

The CDR3 DNA sequence: TGTGCCAACGCGGCGATCAGAGTCTCGAACACTGAAGCTTTCTTT. Protein product: CANAAIRVSNTEAFF. V gene TRBV19 combines with J gene TRBJ1-1; D remains ambiguous. V was trimmed by 10 bases and J by 1 base, leaving 19 bases between them. Germline V gene lookup returns CDR1 LNHDA and CDR2 SQIVND (reference sequence). The CDR3 has 15 amino acids.

The chain uses TRBV6-5 and TRBJ1-1, with TRBD1 identical over 9 bases. Germline V lookup: CDR1 MNHEY, CDR2 SVGAGI. The trim removed 11 bases at V and 6 bases at J, leaving 7 bases unmatched. This CDR3 contains 12 residues. DNA for the CDR3: TGTGCCGTTCTAACAGGGGGCTCTGAAGCTTTCTTT. Its translation is CAVLTGGSEAFF.

V is TRBV18 and J is TRBJ2-7; a possible D gene is TRBD1 (5 bases). This CDR3 has 16 residues. Trimming removed 3 bases at V and 2 bases at J, with 17 bases between. Germline V gene sequence: CDR1 KGHSH, CDR2 LQKENI. In DNA form, the CDR3 reads TGTGCCAGCTCACCGGTGGGGCAGAACCCCACCTACGAGCAGTACTTC. Translated, it gives CASSPVGQNPTYEQYF.

This rearrangement joins TRBV19 to TRBJ1-5; D is unresolved. Germline lookup yields CDR1 LNHDA and CDR2 SQIVND (reference sequence). Trimming cost V 5 bases and J 10 bases, with 12 bases left between them. The CDR3 covers 12 residues. This CDR3 is CASSQPPGPQHF. The CDR3 DNA reads TGTGCCAGTAGTCAACCCCCGGGTCCCCAGCATTTT.

V is TRBV18 and J is TRBJ2-7, with TRBD1 as a possible D gene (5 bases). V lost 8 bases to trimming and J lost 4 bases, with 18 bases between them. The CDR3 length is 14 residues. CDR1 and CDR2 (germline): KGHSH, LQKENI. The CDR3 region is CASTVGQGMYEQYF. CDR3 bases: TGTGCCAGCACCGTCGGGCAGGGAATGTACGAGCAGTACTTC.

The rearrangement links TRBV7-2 to TRBJ2-2; 8 positions agree with TRBD1. The CDR3 is made up of 15 amino acids. CDR1 is SGHTA, CDR2 FQGNSA, per germline. V gave up 6 bases and J gave up 2 bases; unmatched junction bases: 5. CDR3 in amino acids: CASRNRGSNTGELFF. CDR3 sequence (DNA): TGTGCCAGCAGGAACAGGGGGAGCAACACCGGGGAGCTGTTTTTT.

The chain combines TRBV6-2 or TRBV6-3 with TRBJ2-1, with D perhaps TRBD2 (5 bases). The CDR3 is made up of 15 amino acids. Trimming removed 0 bases from V and 6 bases from J, with 12 bases in between. The germline CDR1 and CDR2 sequences are MNHEY and SVGEGT. Here the CDR3 reads CASSYSTLASNEQFF. DNA for the CDR3: TGTGCCAGCAGTTACTCGACCCTAGCTAGCAATGAGCAGTTCTTC.

The rearrangement uses TRBV5-1 and TRBJ2-7, with TRBD1 as a possible D gene (5 bases). Per the germline V gene, CDR1 is SGHRS and CDR2 is YFSETQ. The CDR3 extends over 14 amino acids. Trimming cost V 4 bases and J 0 bases, with 11 bases left between them. The DNA of the CDR3 is TGCGCCAGCAGCGCGACAGTAACCTCCTACGAGCAGTACTTC. Translated: CASSATVTSYEQYF.

The chain couples TRBV20-1 to TRBJ2-1, with 13 nucleotides matching TRBD2. CDR1 and CDR2 from the germline V gene are DFQATT and SNEGSKA (reference sequence). V gave up 3 bases and J gave up 9 bases; unmatched junction bases: 5. The CDR3 runs 14 residues. The CDR3 DNA is TGCAGTGCTAGTCGGGGACTAGCGGGGCCTGAGCAGTTCTTC. Protein sequence: CSASRGLAGPEQFF.

The chain joins TRBV27 to TRBJ1-1; D is perhaps TRBD1 (5 bases). The CDR3 runs 15 residues. The V end lost 2 bases, the J end lost 0 bases, and 10 bases lay between the germline ends. Germline V CDR1 and CDR2: MNHEY, SMNVEV (reference sequence). Here the CDR3 DNA reads TGTGCCAGCAGTTTACTCAGGGATTTGAACACTGAAGCTTTCTTT. It is translated as CASSLLRDLNTEAFF.

This clone was observed once. The rearrangement joins TRBV5-1 to TRBJ1-4; 8 positions agree with TRBD1. CDR1 and CDR2 from the germline V gene are SGHRS and YFSETQ. V trimming: 4 bases; J trimming: 6 bases; junction bases outside the gene matches: 5. The length of the CDR3 is 14 residues. The CDR3 sequence is CASSRTGSDEKLFF. CDR3 nucleotides: TGCGCCAGCAGCCGGACAGGGTCAGATGAAAAACTGTTTTTT.

This chain joins TRBV2 and TRBJ1-1; 8 bases agree with TRBD1. Germline CDR1 reads SNHLY; CDR2 reads FYNNEI. V trimming: 3 bases; J trimming: 14 bases; junction bases outside the gene matches: 8. This CDR3 has 12 residues. The DNA for the CDR3 is TGTGCCAGCAGTGATGGGACAGGCCTTTTCTTCTTT. This sequence encodes CASSDGTGLFFF.

The chain has TRBV6-5 and TRBJ1-2, with 7 bases identical to TRBD1. The CDR3 is made up of 13 amino acids. CDR1 is MNHEY and CDR2 is SVGAGI in the germline V gene. V lost 5 bases and J lost 4; bases outside the gene matches: 4. The CDR3 DNA follows: TGTGCCAGCAGTACTCAGGGGGGCTATGGCTACACCTTC. This gives the protein CASSTQGGYGYTF.

About this clone itself: Distinct nucleotide sequences in the sample also encode this CDR3. The gene calls are TRBV29-1 and TRBJ1-1; D is undetermined. Per the germline V gene, CDR1 is SQVTM and CDR2 is ANQGSEA. The V end lost 3 bases, the J end lost 5 bases, and 10 bases lay between the germline ends. There are 12 residues in the CDR3. In DNA form, the CDR3 reads TGCAGCGTTGATTCGGGAGGTACTGAAGCTTTCTTT. Translated, it gives CSVDSGGTEAFF.

The chain uses TRBV9 and TRBJ2-5; 11 bases line up with TRBD2. V trimming: 0 bases; J trimming: 2 bases; junction bases outside the gene matches: 3. Per germline, CDR1 SGDLS and CDR2 YYNGEE. This CDR3 spans 16 amino acids. The CDR3 nucleotides are TGTGCCAGCAGCGTAGTGGCTAGCGGGGGGCAAGAGACCCAGTACTTC. Protein sequence: CASSVVASGGQETQYF.

The rearrangement joins TRBV19 to TRBJ2-4; D gene uncertain. Germline assignment: CDR1 LNHDA and CDR2 SQIVND (reference sequence). This CDR3 spans 14 amino acids. Trimming cost V 5 bases and J 0 bases, with 8 bases left between them. CDR3 in amino acids: CASSPRLAKNIQYF. CDR3 DNA: TGTGCCAGTAGTCCCCGACTAGCCAAAAACATTCAGTACTTC. The variable domain in full, with the rest retrieved from reference TRBV19 and TRBJ2-4, is DGGITQSPKYLFRKEGQNVTLSCEQNLNHDAMYWYRQDPGQGLRLIYYSQIVNDFQKGDIAEGYSVSREKKESFPLTVTSAQKNPTAFYLCASSPRLAKNIQYFGAGTRLSVL.

The chain combines TRBV19 with TRBJ2-3; D gene ambiguous. Per germline, CDR1 LNHDA and CDR2 SQIVND (reference sequence). CDR3 length: 13 residues. V dropped 4 bases and J dropped 0 bases, with 5 bases sitting between them. CDR3 in DNA: TGTGCCAGTAGTACCACTAGCACAGATACGCAGTATTTT. Protein: CASSTTSTDTQYF. Variable domain in full (rest from reference TRBV19 and TRBJ2-3): DGGITQSPKYLFRKEGQNVTLSCEQNLNHDAMYWYRQDPGQGLRLIYYSQIVNDFQKGDIAEGYSVSREKKESFPLTVTSAQKNPTAFYLCASSTTSTDTQYFGPGTRLTVL.

The CDR3 DNA is TGTGCCAGCAGACCCGGGACAGGGACCTCTGGAAACACCATATATTTT. Translation gives CASRPGTGTSGNTIYF. The V and J genes are TRBV27 and TRBJ1-3, with TRBD1 matching 9 bases. CDR1 and CDR2 (germline): MNHEY, SMNVEV (reference sequence). V lost 6 bases to trimming and J lost 0 bases; unmatched junction nucleotides: 6. There are 16 residues in the CDR3.

The rearrangement links TRBV4-2 to TRBJ2-7, with D uncertain. Germline values: CDR1 LGHNA, CDR2 YNFKEQ. The germline V and J ends were trimmed by 4 bases and 0 bases, with 13 bases remaining between them. The length of the CDR3 is 15 residues. In DNA form, the CDR3 reads TGTGCCAGCAGCCCCCGCCCTCTCAGCTCCTACGAGCAGTACTTC. Protein sequence: CASSPRPLSSYEQYF.

CDR3 nucleotide sequence: TGTGCCAGCAGCCCCGAGAGGGTTGAGCAGTTCTTC. Translated, it gives CASSPERVEQFF. The chain links TRBV6-5 to TRBJ2-1, with D perhaps matching TRBD2 (5 bases). Trimming left V 6 bases short and J 9 bases short, with 12 bases between. Germline V CDR1 and CDR2: MNHEY, SVGAGI. The CDR3 covers 12 residues.